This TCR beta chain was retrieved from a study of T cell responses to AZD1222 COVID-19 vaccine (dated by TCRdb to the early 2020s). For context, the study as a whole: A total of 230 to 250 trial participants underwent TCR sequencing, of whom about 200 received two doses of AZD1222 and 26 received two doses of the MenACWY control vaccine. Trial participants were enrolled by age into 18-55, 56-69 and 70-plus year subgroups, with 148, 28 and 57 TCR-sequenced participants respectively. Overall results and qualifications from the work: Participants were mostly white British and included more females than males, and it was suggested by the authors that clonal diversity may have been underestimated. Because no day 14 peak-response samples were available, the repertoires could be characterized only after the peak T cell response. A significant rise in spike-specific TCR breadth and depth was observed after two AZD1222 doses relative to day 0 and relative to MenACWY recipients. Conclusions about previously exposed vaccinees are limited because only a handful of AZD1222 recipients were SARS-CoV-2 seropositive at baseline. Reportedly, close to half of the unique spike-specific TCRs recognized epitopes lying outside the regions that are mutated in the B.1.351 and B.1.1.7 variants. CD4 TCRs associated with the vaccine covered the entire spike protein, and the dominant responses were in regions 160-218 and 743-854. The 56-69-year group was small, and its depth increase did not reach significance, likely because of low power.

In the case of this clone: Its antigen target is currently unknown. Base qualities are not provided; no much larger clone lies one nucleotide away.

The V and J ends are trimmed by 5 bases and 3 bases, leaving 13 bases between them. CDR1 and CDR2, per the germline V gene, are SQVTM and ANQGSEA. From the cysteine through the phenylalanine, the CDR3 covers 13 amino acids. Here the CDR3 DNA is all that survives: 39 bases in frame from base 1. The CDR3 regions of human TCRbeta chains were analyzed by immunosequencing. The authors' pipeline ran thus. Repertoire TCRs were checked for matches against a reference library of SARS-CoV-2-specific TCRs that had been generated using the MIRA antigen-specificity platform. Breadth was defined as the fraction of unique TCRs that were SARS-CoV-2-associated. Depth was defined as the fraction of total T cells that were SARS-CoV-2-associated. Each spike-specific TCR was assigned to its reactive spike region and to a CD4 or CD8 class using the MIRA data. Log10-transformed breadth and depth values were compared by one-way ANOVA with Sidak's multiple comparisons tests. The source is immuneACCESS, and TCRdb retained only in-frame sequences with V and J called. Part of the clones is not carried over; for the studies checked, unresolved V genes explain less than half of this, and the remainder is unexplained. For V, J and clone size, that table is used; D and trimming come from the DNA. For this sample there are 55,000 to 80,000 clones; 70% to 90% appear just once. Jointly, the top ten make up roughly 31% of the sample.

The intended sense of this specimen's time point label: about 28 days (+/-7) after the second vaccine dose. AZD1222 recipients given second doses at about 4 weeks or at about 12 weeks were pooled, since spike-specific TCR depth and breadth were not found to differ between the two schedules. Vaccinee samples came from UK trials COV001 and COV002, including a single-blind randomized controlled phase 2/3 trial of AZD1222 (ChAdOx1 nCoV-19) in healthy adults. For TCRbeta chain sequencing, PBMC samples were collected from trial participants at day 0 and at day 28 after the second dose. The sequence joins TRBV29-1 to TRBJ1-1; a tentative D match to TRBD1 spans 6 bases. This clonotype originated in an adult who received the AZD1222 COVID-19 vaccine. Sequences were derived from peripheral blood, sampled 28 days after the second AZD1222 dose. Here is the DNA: TGCAGCGTTACAGGGTCATCACACACTGAAGCTTTCTTT. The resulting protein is CSVTGSSHTEAFF. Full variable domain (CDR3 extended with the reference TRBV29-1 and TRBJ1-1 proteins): SAVISQKPSRDICQRGTSLTIQCQVDSQVTMMFWYRQQPGQSLTLIATANQGSEATYESGFVIDKFPISRPNLTFSTLTVSNMSPEDSSIYLCSVTGSSHTEAFFGQGTRLTVV.